The rows below give T cell receptor beta chains drawn from one sample of a study of response to subunit inactivated influenza vaccine. TCRdb reprocessed the RT-PCR reads with MiXCR, giving one entry per CDR3 protein. Of roughly 790,000 distinct CDR3 sequences in the sample, 20% to 25% were seen once. Sequences were derived from PBMCs from blood, sampled more than 4 days after vaccination. The receptors originated from a man in his forties or fifties who received an inactivated influenza vaccine. Each CDR3 is given with its conserved first and last residue. Fields, in order: clone size, V gene, D gene, J gene, CDR3 protein, CDR3 DNA. A D gene is named only where the DNA matches it firmly. Expanded clones are given a class, and other clones once, few, many or no size at all.

few	TRBV12-3/TRBV12-4	TRBD2	TRBJ2-3	CASSLWLAGGSSDTQYF	TGTGCCAGCAGTTTATGGCTAGCGGGGGGGAGCTCAGATACGCAGTATTTT
.	TRBV29-1	.	TRBJ2-2	CSVGGQSNTGELFF	TGCAGCGTTGGGGGGCAGTCGAACACCGGGGAGCTGTTTTTT
.	TRBV5-1	.	TRBJ1-1	CASSLVADSASEAFF	TGCGCCAGCAGCTTGGTGGCCGACAGCGCTTCTGAAGCTTTCTTT
few	TRBV28	.	TRBJ1-5	CASQGPGRFSNQPQHF	TGTGCCAGCCAGGGCCCGGGACGATTTAGCAATCAGCCCCAGCATTTT
.	TRBV10-2	.	TRBJ2-3	CASWGNTDTQYF	TGCGCCAGCTGGGGGAACACAGATACGCAGTATTTT
few	TRBV6-5	.	TRBJ2-7	CASSYSSPTFYYEQYF	TGTGCCAGCAGTTACTCGAGCCCCACGTTCTACTACGAGCAGTACTTC
few	TRBV7-6	.	TRBJ2-7	CASSLAEYSYEQYF	TGTGCCAGCAGCTTAGCCGAATACTCCTACGAGCAGTACTTC
few	TRBV6-2/TRBV6-3	TRBD2	TRBJ2-1	CASSLTSGRAGEQFF	TGTGCCAGCAGCCTGACTAGCGGGAGGGCCGGAGAGCAGTTCTTC
.	TRBV12-5	.	TRBJ1-1	CASALDRNTEAFF	TGTGCTAGTGCCCTAGACAGAAACACTGAAGCTTTCTTT
few	TRBV15	.	TRBJ1-1	CATSREGGGLTEAFF	TGTGCCACCAGCAGAGAGGGGGGAGGGCTCACTGAAGCTTTCTTT
.	TRBV2	TRBD1	TRBJ2-2	CASSTDRVRTGELFF	TGTGCCAGCAGCACGGACAGGGTTCGCACCGGGGAGCTGTTTTTT
.	TRBV20-1	TRBD1	TRBJ1-6	CSARGTGAYSPLHF	TGCAGTGCTAGAGGGACAGGGGCGTATTCACCCCTCCACTTT
few	TRBV20-1	.	TRBJ1-2	CSAAGLRYGYTF	TGCAGTGCGGCAGGGTTGCGCTATGGCTACACCTTC
.	TRBV12-3/TRBV12-4	.	TRBJ2-2	CASSLAYAGELFF	TGTGCCAGCAGTTTAGCCTATGCCGGGGAGCTGTTTTTT
few	TRBV7-9	TRBD1	TRBJ1-2	CASSETGTAAKMDYTF	TGTGCCAGCAGCGAGACCGGGACAGCAGCCAAGATGGACTACACCTTC